Shown below are 16 T cell receptor beta chains from a single sample sequenced in a study of T cells in Graves' hyperthyroidism and ophthalmopathy. RNA transcripts provided the source from which TCR beta CDR3 regions were amplified. An initial round of RT-PCR targeting the TCR CDR3 relied on the HTBI primer set. TCRdb itself ran the multiplex PCR reads through MiXCR, one entry per CDR3 protein. The repertoire holds 95,000 to 100,000 distinct CDR3 sequences, with 51% as singletons. What was sequenced was blood. All receptors derive from a woman aged 40 to 49 with Graves' hyperthyroidism.

V gene TRBV20-1 combines with J gene TRBJ2-3; the match to TRBD1 covers 10 bases. Germline values: CDR1 DFQATT, CDR2 SNEGSKA (reference sequence). There are 14 residues in the CDR3. V lost 6 bases, J lost 6 bases, and 9 bases stayed unmatched. CDR3 DNA: TGCAGTGCAACCGACAGGGGGCTGAGGGATACGCAGTATTTT. Amino acids: CSATDRGLRDTQYF.

V usage is TRBV20-1 and J usage is TRBJ1-2; 9 bases are shared with TRBD1. Germline loops: CDR1 DFQATT, CDR2 SNEGSKA (reference sequence). The CDR3 sequence is 14 residues long. V shed 0 bases, J shed 8 bases, and the junction held 7 bases outside the gene matches. The DNA for the CDR3 is TGCAGTGCTAGAGATCCGGGACAGGGTGAAGGCTACACCTTC. Residues: CSARDPGQGEGYTF.

Here the CDR3 reads CAISRGQGEDEHF. CDR3 nucleotide sequence: TGTGCCATCAGTAGGGGACAGGGAGAAGACGAGCATTTT. The chain couples TRBV10-3 to TRBJ1-5, with TRBD1 matching over 9 bases. J lost 14 bases, V lost 5 bases, and 10 bases had no gene match. CDR1 and CDR2 from the germline V gene are ENHRY and SYGVKD. The CDR3 extends over 13 amino acids.

The V call is TRBV2, the J call TRBJ1-2; 8 bases match TRBD1. The CDR3 runs to 16 residues. Trimming cost V 4 bases and J 3 bases; bases outside gene matches: 10. The V gene's germline CDR1 is SNHLY and CDR2 FYNNEI. CDR3 DNA sequence: TGTGCCAGCAGTGCCCCCGGGACAGGTATTGACTATGGCTACACCTTC. Amino acid sequence: CASSAPGTGIDYGYTF.

This clonotype was detected ten times or more. The chain is built from TRBV7-8 and TRBJ2-5, with D possibly matching TRBD2 (6 bases). Between the trimmed V and J ends, which lost 5 bases and 2 bases, there was a span of 21 bases. The CDR3 is 17 residues long. CDR1 and CDR2 from the germline V gene are SGHVS and FQNEAQ. For the CDR3, the DNA is TGTGCCAGCAGCCCGACCGCGGGACGCAGCGGACAAGAGACCCAGTACTTC. It codes for CASSPTAGRSGQETQYF.

This clonotype occurred many times. The chain uses TRBV13 and TRBJ1-6, with 8 nucleotides matching TRBD1. Germline trimming cut 4 bases from V and 4 bases from J; bases unmatched to any gene: 3. The germline CDR1 and CDR2 sequences are PRHDT and FYEKMQ (reference sequence). The CDR3 length is 15 residues. CDR3 DNA sequence: TGTGCCAGCAGCTCGACAGGGGCTTATAATTCACCCCTCCACTTT. It encodes CASSSTGAYNSPLHF.

The chain combines TRBV2 with TRBJ2-3; D gene uncertain. The ends were cut back, 6 bases at V and 6 bases at J, with 16 bases in the middle. The CDR3 sequence is 14 residues long. CDR1 SNHLY and CDR2 FYNNEI come from the germline V gene. CDR3: CASSLAGLGDTQYF. The CDR3 DNA sequence: TGTGCCAGCAGCTTAGCAGGTTTAGGGGATACGCAGTATTTT.

V gene TRBV29-1 combines with J gene TRBJ1-2; TRBD1 matches 12 bases. J lost 10 bases, V lost 5 bases, and 2 bases had no gene match. The CDR3 length is 11 residues. Germline lookup yields CDR1 SQVTM and CDR2 ANQGSEA. The CDR3 spells CSVPGQGAYTF. CDR3 bases: TGCAGCGTTCCGGGACAGGGGGCCTACACCTTC.

The sample holds a few counts of this clonotype. V usage is TRBV7-9 and J usage is TRBJ1-5; 8 bases match TRBD1. Germline CDR1 SEHNR, CDR2 FQNEAQ (reference sequence). The CDR3 spans 15 residues. Trimming took 6 bases from V and 2 from J; bases not matched to a gene: 6. The CDR3, as DNA: TGTGCCAGCAGACCCCCGACAGGGGGCAATCAGCCCCAGCATTTT. It codes for CASRPPTGGNQPQHF.

This clonotype occurred many times. The gene calls are TRBV5-1 and TRBJ2-2, with 11 bases that match TRBD2. CDR3 length: 15 residues. J was trimmed by 3 bases and V by 6 bases; bases with no gene match: 4. The germline CDR1 and CDR2 sequences are SGHRS and YFSETQ. For the CDR3, the DNA is TGCGCCAGCACCCGACTAGCGGGATACACCGGGGAGCTGTTTTTT. Translating gives CASTRLAGYTGELFF.

With regard to this clonotype: This may stem from a read error, because a much larger clone lies one nucleotide away. This rearrangement joins TRBV5-1 to TRBJ1-1; D might be TRBD1 (5 bases). This CDR3 comprises 14 residues. CDR1 and CDR2 from the germline V gene are SGHRS and YFSETQ. CDR3 loop: CASRPGTHGTEALF. DNA for the CDR3: TGTGCCAGCAGACCCGGGACCCACGGCACTGAAGCTCTCTTT.

The chain is built from TRBV10-3 and TRBJ2-5, with a tentative D call TRBD2 (6 bases). CDR1 is ENHRY, CDR2 SYGVKD, per germline. V shed 10 bases and J shed 1 base, with 19 bases lying between them. The CDR3 contains 15 residues. The DNA for the CDR3 is TGTGCCACTACTAGCTTGGTAAAAAGCCAAGAGACCCAGTACTTC. Translated: CATTSLVKSQETQYF.

The rearrangement joins TRBV20-1 to TRBJ1-2; possibly TRBD1 for D (5 bases). The CDR3 spans 13 residues. The germline V gene has CDR1 DFQATT and CDR2 SNEGSKA (reference sequence). Trimming shortened V by 0 bases and J by 5 bases, and 10 bases separated the two germline ends. The CDR3 region has the DNA TGCAGTGCTAGAGATTGGGGGGAGTATGGCTACACCTTC. Translating gives CSARDWGEYGYTF.

The CDR3 nucleotides read TGTGCCAGCATTGGGCGGCCGAACACCGGGGAGCTGTTTTTT. Protein product: CASIGRPNTGELFF. The chain has TRBV2 and TRBJ2-2; D gene unclear. Trimming removed 7 bases at V and 0 bases at J, with 9 bases between. Germline CDR1 and CDR2: SNHLY and FYNNEI. This CDR3 has 14 amino acids.

This clonotype showed up just once. A read error may account for a junction end that differs from germline. V gene TRBV5-6 combines with J gene TRBJ2-3, with no clear D. The J call may be wrong; the DNA end is better matched by TRBJ1-5. The CDR3 runs to 14 residues. CDR1 and CDR2 from the germline V gene are SGHDT and YYEEEE. The CDR3 region has the DNA TGTGCCGGCAGCTTGCGTGCGGGAGCAGATACGCAGCATTTT. This gives the protein CAGSLRAGADTQHF.

Note on this clonotype: Likely a read error: the CDR3 ends without its conserved phenylalanine or tryptophan. The limits of the CDR3 on the DNA are not certain, so only TCRdb's listed CDR3 is given. The rearrangement links TRBV11-1 to TRBJ2-5; TRBD1 reflects the table's D call only, with no check against the DNA. 8 amino acids form the CDR3, both terminal residues included. Per germline, CDR1 SGHAT and CDR2 FQDESV (reference sequence). The CDR3 reads CASSFTPP.